This T cell receptor beta chain was obtained from a study of CD8 T cells in ankylosing spondylitis. Overall study findings and caveats: Previous work reported some of these motif variants in the synovial fluid and blood of reactive arthritis. Within ankylosing spondylitis blood, a TCR beta motif made up of several highly homologous variants appeared to be characteristic. Clones linked to the disease showed a CD8+ phenotype. They occurred at relatively low frequencies in peripheral blood. Disease-linked clones were reportedly significantly enriched in matched ankylosing spondylitis synovial fluid.

One entry per CDR3 protein, called by TCRdb with MiXCR from the 5' RACE reads. The sample holds more than 250,000 distinct CDR3 sequences, 6.5% to 10% seen once. Comments on this clonotype: What it recognizes is unknown.

Germline V gene data show CDR1 as SGHVS and CDR2 as FQNEAQ. Trimming removed 2 bases from V and 5 bases from J, with 7 bases in between. The CDR3 consists of 13 residues. V is TRBV7-8 and J is TRBJ1-5; D uncertain. The sequence came from a male donor with ankylosing spondylitis. Sample: blood, either unsorted or a sorted T cell fraction (not recorded which). The DNA for the CDR3 is TGTGCCAGCAGCTTATTCCGGGATCAGCCCCAGCATTTT. Its translation is CASSLFRDQPQHF.